The clone carrying this TCR beta chain has a handful of counts. Then a second PCR, running roughly 7 to 11 cycles, was carried out with a sample-barcoded 5' primer and a J-beta primer mix. One entry per CDR3 protein results from TCRdb running MiXCR on the 5' RACE reads. The data show 800,000 to 1,300,000 distinct CDR3 sequences, about 25% seen once. The data stem from a study of blood T cells in healthy people across ages. The CDR3 is 16 amino acids. V shed 8 bases and J shed 1 base, with 18 bases lying between them. These data also formed part of another study, on T cells of mothers and their children. That report notes: The study recruited three healthy Caucasian mothers and their six children as donors. Sample barcodes plus 2-4 random nucleotides came from the M1S primer.

This chain links TRBV12-3 or TRBV12-4 with TRBJ2-1; D is perhaps TRBD1 (6 bases). The receptor was isolated from a girl between 2 and 10 years old in good health. Sequences were obtained from blood. The CDR3 protein is CASGNPKQGSYNEQFF. CDR3 DNA sequence: TGTGCCAGCGGGAACCCTAAGCAGGGGTCCTACAATGAGCAGTTCTTC.